This T cell receptor beta chain was documented in a study of blood T cell repertoires in COVID-19. Method: immunoSEQ multiplex PCR; TCRdb's copy keeps in-frame clones and lacks some. The data contain roughly 68,000 clones, 83% of them singletons. Material for sequencing was peripheral blood. This receptor was obtained from a woman older than 75 with acute or convalescent COVID-19.

The CDR3 DNA reads TGTGCCAGCAGTTATCCAGGGACGAGCGGGCAGCCCCAGCATTTT. Translating it yields CASSYPGTSGQPQHF. The rearrangement joins TRBV6-2 or TRBV6-3 to TRBJ1-5; a possible D gene is TRBD1 (5 bases). The CDR3 sequence is 15 residues long. The V end was cut by 3 bases, the J end by 7 bases, with 16 bases between. Germline loops: CDR1 MNHEY, CDR2 SVGEGT.